The source of this T cell receptor beta chain is a study of T cell clonality in common variable immunodeficiency. CDR1 SQVTM and CDR2 ANQGSEA come from the germline V gene. This CDR3 has 13 amino acids. V lost 7 bases and J 4 bases, leaving 14 bases between the germline ends. Study-level results: CVID subjects had higher TCRbeta clonality than healthy controls, most marked in about a third. Common variable immunodeficiency TCR beta sequences reportedly had fewer deletions and N-nucleotide insertions. Fewer TCRbeta clones were shared among CVID subjects than controls.

Assay: immunoSEQ multiplex PCR; the TCRdb copy retains only in-frame clones and omits some. The profile covers 25,000 to 35,000 clones, none occurring a single time. This clone was seen repeatedly, ten times or more. Its antigen is currently unknown. From the germline J gene comes the end of the CDR3, since the read stops 3 residues before it. V usage is TRBV29-1 and J usage is TRBJ2-1; TRBD2 is a possible D gene (5 bases). The TCR originated in a person aged 18 to 75 in good health. The sequenced material came from peripheral blood mononuclear cells. The CDR3 here is CSAEGSTYNEQFF. The part of the CDR3 DNA that was read is TGCAGCGCCGAGGGCAGCACATACAATGAG.